What follows describes a single TCR beta chain. Its antigen is undetermined. TCRdb's table, derived via immunoSEQ multiplex PCR, lists solely in-frame clones and lacks some. The sample data list 7,500 to 10,000 clones. Germline V gene data show CDR1 as MDHEN and CDR2 as SYDVKM. The length of the CDR3 is 14 residues. DNA is not recorded here. Median age approximately 11 years (roughly 2.1-22.9); median disease duration about 7 years (0.2-19.1). This specimen comes from a study of synovial regulatory T cells in juvenile arthritis. Overall study results and limits: Synovial Tregs shared more CDR3 sequences with iaTregs than other blood Tregs. Blood Treg cells that were inflammation-associated showed lower TCR diversity than other blood Treg cells. iaTreg TCR repertoires were largely private across patients and partially overlapped synovial Teff and blood CPL.

Sequencing was carried out using Treg cells from blood. As to subset: remaining (HLA-DR-negative) circulating blood Treg cells. This clonotype was obtained from a donor younger than 30 with juvenile idiopathic arthritis. The chain employs TRBV28 and TRBJ1-5; TCRdb's assignment of TRBD1 cannot be checked, as there is no DNA. The CDR3: CASSLWADHEPQHF.